These 25 T cell receptor beta chains came from one sample sequenced in a study of cytomegalovirus exposure and HLA in healthy donors. The PCR made use of 60 Vbeta and 13 Jbeta primers. Sequencing was performed with immunoSEQ multiplex PCR; in TCRdb, only in-frame clones are kept and a portion is missing. The sample contains roughly 120,000 clones, 6.5% to 9.5% of which appear only once. Sequences were obtained from PBMCs. The receptors here all came from a man aged 35-49 years in good health and CMV-seronegative.

The sample holds a few counts of this clone. The CDR3 here is CASSLSLQGGTQYF. CDR3 DNA: TGTGCCAGCAGCTTATCGCTACAGGGGGGTACGCAGTATTTT. The rearrangement uses TRBV7-9 and TRBJ2-3, with 8 positions matching TRBD1. From germline, CDR1 is SEHNR and CDR2 FQNEAQ (reference sequence). V was pared by 2 bases and J by 8 bases, with 6 bases of the junction left unmatched. This CDR3 has 14 residues.

This clone was seen a few times. The same CDR3 is also encoded by other DNA sequences in this sample. The rearrangement uses TRBV7-9 and TRBJ1-2; tentative D call: TRBD1 (6 bases). Trimming cost V 3 bases and J 0 bases, with 8 bases left between them. The germline V gene encodes CDR1 SEHNR and CDR2 FQNEAQ (reference sequence). This CDR3 has 14 amino acids. This CDR3 reads CASSLDSSNYGYTF. The DNA for the CDR3 is TGTGCCAGCAGCTTGGACAGTTCTAACTATGGCTACACCTTC.

This clone appeared many times. The gene calls are TRBV6-4 and TRBJ1-4; D not resolved. This CDR3 has 12 residues. Germline lookup yields CDR1 MRHNA and CDR2 SNTAGT. Trimming cost V 0 bases and J 8 bases, with 4 bases left between them. This chain's CDR3 is CASSDSREKLFF. The CDR3 nucleotides read TGTGCCAGCAGTGACTCGAGGGAAAAACTGTTTTTT.

The chain links TRBV15 to TRBJ2-7, with TRBD1 matching 12 bases. This CDR3 is 16 amino acids long. The V and J ends lost 4 bases and 6 bases, in that order; junction bases with no gene match: 10. Germline V lookup: CDR1 LNHNV, CDR2 YYDKDF (reference sequence). CDR3 nucleotide sequence: TGTGCCACCAGCAAGCGCAGGGGACAGGGGGCGCGCGAGCAGTACTTC. It is translated as CATSKRRGQGAREQYF.

The chain has TRBV6-5 and TRBJ2-5; weak D call: TRBD1 (5 bases). The better agreement between TRBJ2-7 and the DNA end casts doubt on the J call. The CDR3 extends over 14 amino acids. The V gene's germline CDR1 is MNHEY and CDR2 SVGAGI. The CDR3 sequence is CASSYRGLAYEQYF. CDR3 in DNA: TGTGCCAGCAGTTACAGGGGTCTCGCCTACGAGCAGTACTTC.

This clone was counted between two and nine times. The CDR3 sequence is CASSEWEIAKNIQYF. The CDR3 coding sequence is TGTGCCAGCAGTGAATGGGAGATAGCCAAAAACATTCAGTACTTC. V is TRBV6-1 and J is TRBJ2-4, with D maybe TRBD2 (5 bases). This CDR3 region has 15 residues. Deletions cut 2 bases from V and 0 bases from J, with 8 bases between. CDR1 is MNHNS, CDR2 SASEGT, per germline.

This clone was picked up a small number of times. V gene TRBV27 combines with J gene TRBJ2-3; weak D call: TRBD2 (5 bases). The germline CDR1 and CDR2 sequences are MNHEY and SMNVEV (reference sequence). Trimming pared 8 bases from V and 8 bases from J, leaving 20 bases between. The length of the CDR3 is 14 residues. CDR3 sequence reads: CASPKRTGGGTQYF. The CDR3 bases are TGTGCCAGCCCCAAAAGGACCGGAGGCGGTACGCAGTATTTT.

This clone has a handful of counts. The J gene is TRBJ2-7, the V gene TRBV5-6, with unresolved D. Trimming removed 0 bases from V and 0 bases from J, with 7 bases in between. The CDR3 runs 14 residues. Germline V CDR1 and CDR2: SGHDT, YYEEEE. The chain's CDR3 is CASSLAPVSYEQYF. CDR3 bases: TGTGCCAGCAGCTTGGCCCCGGTCTCCTACGAGCAGTACTTC. Looking up the rest from reference TRBV5-6 and TRBJ2-7 gives the full variable domain: DAGVTQSPTHLIKTRGQQVTLRCSPKSGHDTVSWYQQALGQGPQFIFQYYEEEERQRGNFPDRFSGHQFPNYSSELNVNALLLGDSALYLCASSLAPVSYEQYFGPGTRLTVT.

In its sample, this clone was seen a few times. The V gene is TRBV7-6, the J gene TRBJ1-5, with D unclear. CDR3 length: 12 residues. Trimming pared 2 bases from V and 11 bases from J, leaving 10 bases between. Germline CDR1 is SGHVS and CDR2 is FNYEAQ. The CDR3 spells CASSLLGESQHF. The CDR3 bases are TGTGCCAGCAGCTTACTCGGGGAGTCCCAGCATTTT.

The J gene is TRBJ2-1, the V gene TRBV4-3, with a possible D match to TRBD1 (5 bases). The CDR3 spans 15 residues. The V end was cut by 4 bases, the J end by 5 bases, with 15 bases between. Germline V gene lookup returns CDR1 LGHNA and CDR2 YSLEER. The CDR3 nucleotides read TGCGCCAGCAGCCTAAACAGAGTAGGGGACAATGAGCAGTTCTTC. This gives the protein CASSLNRVGDNEQFF.

A few counts support this clone. The chain couples TRBV28 to TRBJ1-1; D perhaps matches TRBD1 (5 bases). CDR3 length: 13 residues. V lost 0 bases to trimming and J lost 4 bases, with 6 bases between them. Germline CDR1 and CDR2: MDHEN and SYDVKM. CDR3: CASSLWGLTEAFF. CDR3 sequence (DNA): TGTGCCAGCAGTTTATGGGGGCTCACTGAAGCTTTCTTT.

This clone was counted a few times. The chain combines TRBV7-9 with TRBJ2-7; the D gene is possibly TRBD1 (6 bases). The CDR3 covers 11 residues. V lost 5 bases and J lost 6, with 8 bases in between. Germline CDR1 and CDR2: SEHNR and FQNEAQ (reference sequence). In nucleotides, the CDR3 is TGTGCCAGCAGCGGGGGCGGCGAGCAGTACTTC. Translation: CASSGGGEQYF.

The chain combines TRBV9 with TRBJ2-5; 7 bases agree with TRBD1. Judging by the DNA end, TRBJ2-7 fits better; the J call may be wrong. Germline V gives CDR1 SGDLS, CDR2 YYNGEE. CDR3 length: 15 amino acids. The CDR3 sequence: CASSVDVTGTPEQYF. The CDR3 DNA reads TGTGCCAGCAGCGTAGACGTGACAGGGACGCCCGAGCAGTACTTC.

There are a few counts of this clone. The chain links TRBV30 to TRBJ1-1, with D tentatively TRBD1 (5 bases). Germline V gene sequence: CDR1 GTSNPN, CDR2 SVGIG (reference sequence). The length of the CDR3 is 12 residues. Trimming pared 1 base from V and 6 bases from J, leaving 9 bases between. The CDR3 DNA sequence: TGTGCCTGGAGTGATGGGGGGGCTGAAGCTTTCTTT. This translates into CAWSDGGAEAFF.

This clone was picked up a small number of times. V gene TRBV2 combines with J gene TRBJ2-7, with 8 bases that match TRBD2. The V gene's germline CDR1 is SNHLY and CDR2 FYNNEI. V lost 5 bases and J lost 1; bases outside the gene matches: 7. This CDR3 region has 15 residues. CDR3 sequence: CASSPLAGGSYEQYF. The CDR3 region has the DNA TGTGCCAGCAGTCCCCTGGCGGGGGGATCCTACGAGCAGTACTTC.

This clone came up a few times. The rearrangement links TRBV2 to TRBJ2-7; 10 nucleotides match TRBD1. Trimming took 6 bases from V and 3 from J; bases not matched to a gene: 2. This CDR3 has 13 amino acids. The germline V gene encodes CDR1 SNHLY and CDR2 FYNNEI. CDR3 coding DNA: TGTGCCAGCAGCGGACAGGGGGTCTACGAGCAGTACTTC. The encoded protein is CASSGQGVYEQYF.

This clone was found a few times. This rearrangement joins TRBV7-9 to TRBJ1-2; D remains unclear. Germline V gene data show CDR1 as SEHNR and CDR2 as FQNEAQ (reference sequence). V lost 4 bases to trimming and J lost 4 bases, with 10 bases between them. The CDR3 consists of 13 residues. The CDR3 loop reads CASSWEVGYGYTF. The CDR3 region has the DNA TGTGCCAGCAGCTGGGAGGTTGGCTATGGCTACACCTTC.

There are a few counts of this clone. The rearrangement links TRBV7-2 to TRBJ2-1; D may be TRBD2 (8 bases). CDR1 is SGHTA and CDR2 is FQGNSA in the germline V gene. V was pared by 0 bases and J by 5 bases, with 20 bases between. The CDR3 totals 18 residues. The CDR3 bases are TGTGCCAGCAGCTTAGCATTAGGGGGCGGGGGGACGGACAATGAGCAGTTCTTC. It encodes CASSLALGGGGTDNEQFF.

A few counts support this clone. The gene calls are TRBV25-1 and TRBJ2-6, with TRBD2 as a possible D gene (5 bases). This CDR3 spans 15 amino acids. In germline, CDR1 is MGHDK, CDR2 SYGVNS. Trimming left V 8 bases short and J 0 bases short, with 11 bases between. For the CDR3, the DNA is TGTGCCAGCGCCCCGAGGGTCTCTGGGGCCAACGTCCTGACTTTC. Protein sequence: CASAPRVSGANVLTF. Combining the CDR3 with reference TRBV25-1 and TRBJ2-6 gives the whole variable domain EADIYQTPRYLVIGTGKKITLECSQTMGHDKMYWYQQDPGMELHLIHYSYGVNSTEKGDLSSESTVSRIRTEHFPLTLESARPSHTSQYLCASAPRVSGANVLTFGAGSRLTVL.

A few counts support this clone. The V and J genes are TRBV30 and TRBJ1-1; TRBD1 is a possible D gene (5 bases). This CDR3 is 14 amino acids long. The V end was cut by 0 bases, the J end by 4 bases, with 12 bases between. Germline V gene data show CDR1 as GTSNPN and CDR2 as SVGIG (reference sequence). The DNA of the CDR3 is TGTGCCTGGAGTGTAGCCCAGGGCGGCACTGAAGCTTTCTTT. Amino acids: CAWSVAQGGTEAFF.

This clone has just a few counts. The V gene is TRBV19, the J gene TRBJ1-5; 8 bases match TRBD1. V was pared by 7 bases and J by 4 bases, with 6 bases of the junction left unmatched. CDR1 is LNHDA, CDR2 SQIVND, per germline (reference sequence). This CDR3 comprises 14 residues. The CDR3, as DNA: TGTGCCAGTAAAAGGGACAGGAGAAATCAGCCCCAGCATTTT. Residues: CASKRDRRNQPQHF.

This clone came up a few times. The CDR3 region is CASSSGLAFTDTQYF. As DNA, the CDR3 is TGTGCCAGCAGCTCGGGACTAGCCTTCACAGATACGCAGTATTTT. This chain links TRBV7-2 with TRBJ2-3, with 9 bases identical to TRBD2. This CDR3 is 15 amino acids long. V lost 4 bases and J lost 2; bases outside the gene matches: 4. CDR1 and CDR2 (germline): SGHTA, FQGNSA.

This clone was seen more than once but under ten times. This rearrangement joins TRBV5-4 to TRBJ2-5, with D maybe TRBD2 (6 bases). V was clipped by 0 bases and J by 4 bases, with 13 bases between them. Germline CDR1 and CDR2: SGHNT and YYREEE (reference sequence). The CDR3 totals 15 residues. The CDR3 sequence: CASSLAAGMGETQYF. As DNA, the CDR3 is TGTGCCAGCAGCTTGGCCGCGGGGATGGGAGAGACCCAGTACTTC. Combining the CDR3 with reference TRBV5-4 and TRBJ2-5 gives the whole variable domain ETGVTQSPTHLIKTRGQQVTLRCSSQSGHNTVSWYQQALGQGPQFIFQYYREEENGRGNFPPRFSGLQFPNYSSELNVNALELDDSALYLCASSLAAGMGETQYFGPGTRLLVL.

This clone was recorded at least ten times. The chain has TRBV30 and TRBJ2-3; the D gene is possibly TRBD1 (5 bases). CDR3 length: 15 amino acids. Deletions cut 5 bases from V and 2 bases from J, with 17 bases between. Germline CDR1 and CDR2: GTSNPN and SVGIG (reference sequence). The CDR3 spells CAWASGIGATDTQYF. CDR3 DNA sequence: TGTGCCTGGGCCTCAGGGATTGGGGCCACAGATACGCAGTATTTT.

The sample holds a few counts of this clone. The chain recombines TRBV7-8 with TRBJ2-1; 8 positions agree with TRBD2. V shed 2 bases, J shed 6 bases, and the junction held 6 bases outside the gene matches. Germline values: CDR1 SGHVS, CDR2 FQNEAQ. The CDR3 extends over 15 amino acids. The CDR3 DNA sequence: TGTGCCAGCAGCTTATGGCCTAGCGGGCCCAATGAGCAGTTCTTC. Amino acids: CASSLWPSGPNEQFF.